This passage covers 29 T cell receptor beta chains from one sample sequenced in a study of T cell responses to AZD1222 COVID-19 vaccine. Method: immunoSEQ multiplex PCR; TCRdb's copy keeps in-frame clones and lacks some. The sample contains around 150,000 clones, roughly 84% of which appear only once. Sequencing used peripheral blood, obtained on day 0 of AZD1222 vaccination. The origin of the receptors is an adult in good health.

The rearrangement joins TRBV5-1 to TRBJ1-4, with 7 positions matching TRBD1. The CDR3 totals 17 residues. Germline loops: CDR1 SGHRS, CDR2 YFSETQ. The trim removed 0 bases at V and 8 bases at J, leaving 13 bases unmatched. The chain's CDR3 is CASSLGIGADRAEKLFF. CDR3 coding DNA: TGCGCCAGCAGCTTGGGGATTGGGGCCGACAGGGCAGAAAAACTGTTTTTT.

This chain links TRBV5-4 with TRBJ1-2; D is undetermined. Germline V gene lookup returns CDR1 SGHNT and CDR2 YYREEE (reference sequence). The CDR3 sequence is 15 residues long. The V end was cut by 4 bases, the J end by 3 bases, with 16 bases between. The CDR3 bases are TGTGCCAGCAGCCCGGAGGGAGGTGGTGACTATGGCTACACCTTC. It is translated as CASSPEGGGDYGYTF.

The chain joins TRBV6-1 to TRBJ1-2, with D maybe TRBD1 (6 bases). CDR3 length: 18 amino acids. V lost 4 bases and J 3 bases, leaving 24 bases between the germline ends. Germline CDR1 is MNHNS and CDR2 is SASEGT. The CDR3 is CASSGQQGLTWSYYGYTF. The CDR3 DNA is TGTGCCAGCAGTGGCCAACAGGGTCTCACATGGAGTTACTATGGCTACACCTTC.

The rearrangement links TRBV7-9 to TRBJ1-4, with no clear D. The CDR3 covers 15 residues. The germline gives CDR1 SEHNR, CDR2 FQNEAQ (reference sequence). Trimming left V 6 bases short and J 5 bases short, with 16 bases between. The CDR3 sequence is CASSPAGGMNEKLFF. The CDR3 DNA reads TGTGCCAGCAGTCCTGCTGGAGGTATGAATGAAAAACTGTTTTTT.

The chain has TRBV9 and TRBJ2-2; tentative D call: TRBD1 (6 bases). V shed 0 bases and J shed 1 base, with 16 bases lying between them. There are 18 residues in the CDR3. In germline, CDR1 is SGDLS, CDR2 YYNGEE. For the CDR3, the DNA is TGTGCCAGCAGCGTAGCCCCGGGACACTTGAAGAACACCGGGGAGCTGTTTTTT. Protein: CASSVAPGHLKNTGELFF.

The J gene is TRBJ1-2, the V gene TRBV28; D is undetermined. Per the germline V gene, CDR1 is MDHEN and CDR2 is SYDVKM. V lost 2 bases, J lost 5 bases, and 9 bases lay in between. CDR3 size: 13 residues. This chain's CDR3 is CASSLVGFYGYTF. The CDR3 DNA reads TGTGCCAGCAGTTTAGTAGGTTTTTATGGCTACACCTTC.

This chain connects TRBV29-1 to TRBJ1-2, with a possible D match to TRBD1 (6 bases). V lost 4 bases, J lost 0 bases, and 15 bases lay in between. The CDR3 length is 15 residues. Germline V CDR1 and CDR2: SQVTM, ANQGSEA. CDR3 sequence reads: CSVGGGDAANYGYTF. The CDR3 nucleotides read TGCAGCGTTGGAGGGGGGGACGCAGCTAACTATGGCTACACCTTC.

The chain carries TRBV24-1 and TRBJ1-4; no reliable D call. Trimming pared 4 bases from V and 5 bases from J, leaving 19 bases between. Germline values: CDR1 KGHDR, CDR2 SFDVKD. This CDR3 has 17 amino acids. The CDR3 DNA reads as TGTGCCACCAGTGACACCCCCGGTCGCGATCGGAATGAAAAACTGTTTTTT. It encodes CATSDTPGRDRNEKLFF.

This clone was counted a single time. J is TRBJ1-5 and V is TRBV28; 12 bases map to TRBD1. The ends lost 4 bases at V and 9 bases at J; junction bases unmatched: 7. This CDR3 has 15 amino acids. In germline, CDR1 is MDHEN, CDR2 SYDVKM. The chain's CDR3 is CASSSSGTGGGPQHF. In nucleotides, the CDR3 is TGTGCCAGCAGTTCCTCCGGGACAGGGGGCGGGCCCCAGCATTTT.

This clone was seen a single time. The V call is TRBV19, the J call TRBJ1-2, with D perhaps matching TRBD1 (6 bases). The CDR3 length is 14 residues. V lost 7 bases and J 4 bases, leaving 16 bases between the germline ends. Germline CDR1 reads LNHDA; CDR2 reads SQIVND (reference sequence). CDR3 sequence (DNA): TGTGCCAGTAAAGTCCAGGGACAACTCTATGGCTACACCTTC. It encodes CASKVQGQLYGYTF. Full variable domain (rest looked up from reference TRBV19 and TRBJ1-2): DGGITQSPKYLFRKEGQNVTLSCEQNLNHDAMYWYRQDPGQGLRLIYYSQIVNDFQKGDIAEGYSVSREKKESFPLTVTSAQKNPTAFYLCASKVQGQLYGYTFGSGTRLTVV.

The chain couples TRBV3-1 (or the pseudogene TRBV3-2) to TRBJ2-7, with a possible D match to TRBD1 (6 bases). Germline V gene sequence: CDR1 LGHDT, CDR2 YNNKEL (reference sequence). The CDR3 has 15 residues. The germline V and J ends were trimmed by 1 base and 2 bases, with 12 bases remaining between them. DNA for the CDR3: TGTGCCAGCAGCCAAGGAGGGGGTTTCACCTACGAGCAGTACTTC. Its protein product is CASSQGGGFTYEQYF.

The CDR3 protein is CSVDKGLAGGQGSYNEQFF. Written as DNA, the CDR3 is TGCAGCGTTGACAAGGGACTAGCGGGGGGCCAAGGCTCCTACAATGAGCAGTTCTTC. V is TRBV29-1 and J is TRBJ2-1, with 15 nucleotides matching TRBD2. V was pared by 3 bases and J by 0 bases, with 9 bases of the junction left unmatched. Germline values: CDR1 SQVTM, CDR2 ANQGSEA. The CDR3 totals 19 residues.

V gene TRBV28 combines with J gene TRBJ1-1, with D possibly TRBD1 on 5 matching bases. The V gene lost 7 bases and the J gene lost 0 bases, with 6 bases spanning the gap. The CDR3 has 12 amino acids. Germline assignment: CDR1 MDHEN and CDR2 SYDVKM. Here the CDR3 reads CASKTVNTEAFF. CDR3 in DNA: TGTGCCAGCAAGACAGTGAACACTGAAGCTTTCTTT.

DNA for the CDR3: TGCGCCAGCAGCCAAGATGGGGGCGGCGGCTATGGCTACACCTTC. Translating it yields CASSQDGGGGYGYTF. V and J are TRBV4-1 and TRBJ1-2; a possible D gene is TRBD1 (6 bases). There are 15 residues in the CDR3. V was clipped by 0 bases and J by 4 bases, with 12 bases between them. Germline-derived CDR1 and CDR2 are MGHRA and YSYEKL.

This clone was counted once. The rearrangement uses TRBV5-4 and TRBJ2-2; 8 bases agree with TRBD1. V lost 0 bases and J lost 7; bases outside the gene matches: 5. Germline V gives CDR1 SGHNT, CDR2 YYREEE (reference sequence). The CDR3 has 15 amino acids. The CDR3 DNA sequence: TGTGCCAGCAGCTTGGCGCGACAGGGGATCGGGGAGCTGTTTTTT. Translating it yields CASSLARQGIGELFF.

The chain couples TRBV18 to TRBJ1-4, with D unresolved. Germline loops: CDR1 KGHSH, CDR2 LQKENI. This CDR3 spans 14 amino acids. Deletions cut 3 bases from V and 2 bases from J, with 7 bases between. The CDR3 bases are TGTGCCAGCTCACCCGATGGGACTAATGAAAAACTGTTTTTT. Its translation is CASSPDGTNEKLFF.

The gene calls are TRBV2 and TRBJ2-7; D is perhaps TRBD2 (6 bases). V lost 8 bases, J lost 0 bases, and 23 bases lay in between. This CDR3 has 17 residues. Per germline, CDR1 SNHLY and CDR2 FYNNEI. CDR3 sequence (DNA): TGTGCCAGCTTAAGACAGACTAGGCCTGGGAGCTCCTACGAGCAGTACTTC. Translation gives CASLRQTRPGSSYEQYF. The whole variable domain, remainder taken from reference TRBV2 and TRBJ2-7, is EPEVTQTPSHQVTQMGQEVILRCVPISNHLYFYWYRQILGQKVEFLVSFYNNEISEKSEIFDDQFSVERPDGSNFTLKIRSTKLEDSAMYFCASLRQTRPGSSYEQYFGPGTRLTVT.

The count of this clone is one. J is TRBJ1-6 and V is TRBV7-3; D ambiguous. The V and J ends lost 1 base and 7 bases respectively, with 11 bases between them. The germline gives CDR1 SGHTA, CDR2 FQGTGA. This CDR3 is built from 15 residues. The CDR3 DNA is TGTGCCAGCAGCTTAAGGGCAGGCTCCAATTCACCCCTCCACTTT. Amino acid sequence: CASSLRAGSNSPLHF.

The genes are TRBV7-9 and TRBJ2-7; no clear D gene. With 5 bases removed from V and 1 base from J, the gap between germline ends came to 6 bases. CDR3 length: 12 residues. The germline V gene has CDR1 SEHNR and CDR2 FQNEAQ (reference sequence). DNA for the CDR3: TGTGCCAGCAGCGCTCTATCCTACGAGCAGTACTTC. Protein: CASSALSYEQYF.

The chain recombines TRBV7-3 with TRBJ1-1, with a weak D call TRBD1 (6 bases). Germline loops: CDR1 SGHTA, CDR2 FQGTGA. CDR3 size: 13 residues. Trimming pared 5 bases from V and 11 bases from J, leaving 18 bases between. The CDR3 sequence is CASSPLGGSGAFF. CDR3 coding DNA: TGTGCCAGCAGCCCCTTAGGGGGGAGTGGGGCTTTCTTT. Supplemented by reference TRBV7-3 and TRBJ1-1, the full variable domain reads GAGVSQTPSNKVTEKGKYVELRCDPISGHTALYWYRQSLGQGPEFLIYFQGTGAADDSGLPNDRFFAVRPEGSVSTLKIQRTERGDSAVYLCASSPLGGSGAFFGQGTRLTVV.

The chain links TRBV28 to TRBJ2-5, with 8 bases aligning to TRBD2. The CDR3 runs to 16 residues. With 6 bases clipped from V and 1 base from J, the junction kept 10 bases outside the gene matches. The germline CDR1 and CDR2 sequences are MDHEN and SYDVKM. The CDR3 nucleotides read TGTGCCAGCAGCTTTCCCGGGGGGGGCCTCCAAGAGACCCAGTACTTC. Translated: CASSFPGGGLQETQYF.

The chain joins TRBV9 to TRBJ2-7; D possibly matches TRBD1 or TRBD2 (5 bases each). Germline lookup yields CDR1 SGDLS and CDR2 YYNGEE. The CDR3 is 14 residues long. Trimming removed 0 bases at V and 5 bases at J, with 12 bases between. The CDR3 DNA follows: TGTGCCAGCAGCGTAGCTGGGGGTTCCCACGAGCAGTACTTC. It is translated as CASSVAGGSHEQYF.

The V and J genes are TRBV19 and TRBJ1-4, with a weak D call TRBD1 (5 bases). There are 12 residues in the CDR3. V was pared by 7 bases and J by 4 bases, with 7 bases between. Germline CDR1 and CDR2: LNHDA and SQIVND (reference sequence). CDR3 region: CASKGNNEKLFF. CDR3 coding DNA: TGTGCCAGTAAGGGGAATAATGAAAAACTGTTTTTT.

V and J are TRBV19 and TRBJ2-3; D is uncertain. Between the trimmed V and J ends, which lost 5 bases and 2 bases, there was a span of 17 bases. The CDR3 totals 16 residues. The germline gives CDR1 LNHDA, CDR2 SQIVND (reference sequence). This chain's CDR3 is CASSLQVRQNTDTQYF. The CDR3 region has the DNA TGTGCCAGTAGTCTGCAAGTACGCCAGAACACAGATACGCAGTATTTT. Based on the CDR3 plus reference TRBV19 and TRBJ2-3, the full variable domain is DGGITQSPKYLFRKEGQNVTLSCEQNLNHDAMYWYRQDPGQGLRLIYYSQIVNDFQKGDIAEGYSVSREKKESFPLTVTSAQKNPTAFYLCASSLQVRQNTDTQYFGPGTRLTVL.

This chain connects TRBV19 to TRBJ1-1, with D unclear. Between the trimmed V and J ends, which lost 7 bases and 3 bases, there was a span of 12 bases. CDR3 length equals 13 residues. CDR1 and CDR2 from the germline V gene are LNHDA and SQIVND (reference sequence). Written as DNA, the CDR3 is TGTGCCAGTAAAGGCCACGAGTACACTGAAGCTTTCTTT. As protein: CASKGHEYTEAFF.

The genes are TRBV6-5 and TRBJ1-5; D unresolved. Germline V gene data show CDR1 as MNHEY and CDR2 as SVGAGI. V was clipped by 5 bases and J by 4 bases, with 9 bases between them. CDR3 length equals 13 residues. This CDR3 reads CASSPYWNQPQHF. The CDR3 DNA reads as TGTGCCAGCAGTCCCTACTGGAATCAGCCCCAGCATTTT.

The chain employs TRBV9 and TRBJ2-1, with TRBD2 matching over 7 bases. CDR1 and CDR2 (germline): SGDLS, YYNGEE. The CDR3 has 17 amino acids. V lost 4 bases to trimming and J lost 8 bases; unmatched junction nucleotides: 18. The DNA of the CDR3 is TGTGCCAGCAGCCCCCCACGTTTGAGCGGGGATCGGGATGAGCAGTTCTTC. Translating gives CASSPPRLSGDRDEQFF.

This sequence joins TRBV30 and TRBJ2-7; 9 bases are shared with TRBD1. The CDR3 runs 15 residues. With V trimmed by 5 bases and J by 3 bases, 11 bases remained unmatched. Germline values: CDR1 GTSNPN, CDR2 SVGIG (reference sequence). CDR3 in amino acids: CAWSPVGQGHYEQYF. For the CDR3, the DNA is TGTGCCTGGTCCCCGGTGGGACAGGGACACTACGAGCAGTACTTC.

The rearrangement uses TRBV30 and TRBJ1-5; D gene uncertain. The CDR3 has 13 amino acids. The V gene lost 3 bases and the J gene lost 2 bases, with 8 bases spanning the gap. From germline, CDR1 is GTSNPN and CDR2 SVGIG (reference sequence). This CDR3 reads CAWSSQRNQPQHF. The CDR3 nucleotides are TGTGCCTGGAGCTCCCAGCGCAATCAGCCCCAGCATTTT. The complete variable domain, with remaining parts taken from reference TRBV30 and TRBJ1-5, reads SQTIHQWPATLVQPVGSPLSLECTVEGTSNPNLYWYRQAAGRGLQLLFYSVGIGQISSEVPQNLSASRPQDRQFILSSKKLLLSDSGFYLCAWSSQRNQPQHFGDGTRLSIL.